The entry that follows covers one T cell receptor (beta chain) sequence. Per the original methods: Cell counts per sample came from amplifying reference gene primers. Measured with immunoSEQ multiplex PCR; TCRdb has only the in-frame clones, and not every one. Clone size and the V and J calls come from that table; the DNA yielded D and trimming. The data hold some 220,000 clones, with 84% observed a single time. Trimming pared 2 bases from V and 3 bases from J, leaving 10 bases between. This CDR3 region has 14 residues. Germline V gene sequence: CDR1 LNHDA, CDR2 SQIVND (reference sequence). The source of the sample is a study of blood T cell repertoires in COVID-19. Overall study context: Both acute and convalescent COVID-19 samples were obtained from the United States, Italy and Spain. Sources were T cells, B-cell-depleted T cells, or PBMCs; the material itself was cDNA or gDNA.

Sequencing was performed on peripheral blood. The V gene is TRBV19, the J gene TRBJ1-2, with D possibly being TRBD1 (6 bases). The receptor comes from a woman aged 55-75 years who had recovered from COVID-19. As DNA, the CDR3 is TGTGCCAGTAGTATACCCAGGGGAGACTATGGCTACACCTTC. This sequence encodes CASSIPRGDYGYTF.